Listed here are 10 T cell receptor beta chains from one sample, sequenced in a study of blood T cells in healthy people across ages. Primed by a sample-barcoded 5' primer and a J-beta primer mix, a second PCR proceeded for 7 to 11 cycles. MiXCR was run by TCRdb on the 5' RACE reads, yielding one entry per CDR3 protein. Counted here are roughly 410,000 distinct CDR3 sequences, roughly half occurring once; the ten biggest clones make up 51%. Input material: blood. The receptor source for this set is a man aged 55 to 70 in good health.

CDR3 in DNA: TGCAGTGCTCCCAAGCGGGAGTCGGTGGCAGATACGCAGTATTTT. This encodes CSAPKRESVADTQYF. This chain uses TRBV20-1 with TRBJ2-3; TRBD2 matches 8 bases. This CDR3 is 15 amino acids long. Germline values: CDR1 DFQATT, CDR2 SNEGSKA (reference sequence). The V and J ends lost 5 bases and 4 bases, in that order; junction bases with no gene match: 11.

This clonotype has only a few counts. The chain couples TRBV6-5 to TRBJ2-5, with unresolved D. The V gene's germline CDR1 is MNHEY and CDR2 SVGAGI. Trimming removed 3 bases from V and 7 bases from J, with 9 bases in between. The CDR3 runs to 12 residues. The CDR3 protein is CASSYLSGTQYF. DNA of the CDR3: TGTGCCAGCAGTTATTTATCGGGGACCCAGTACTTC.

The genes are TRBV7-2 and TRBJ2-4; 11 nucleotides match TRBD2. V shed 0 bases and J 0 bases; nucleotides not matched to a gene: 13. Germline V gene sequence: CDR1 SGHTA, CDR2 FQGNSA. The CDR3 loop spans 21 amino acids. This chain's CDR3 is CASSLAAPGLADRLAKNIQYF. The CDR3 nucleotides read TGTGCCAGCAGCTTAGCTGCCCCGGGACTAGCGGATAGACTAGCCAAAAACATTCAGTACTTC.

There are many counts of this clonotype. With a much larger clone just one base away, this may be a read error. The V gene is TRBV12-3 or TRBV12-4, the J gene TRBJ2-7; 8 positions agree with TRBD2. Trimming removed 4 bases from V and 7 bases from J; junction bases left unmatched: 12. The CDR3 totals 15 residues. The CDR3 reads CASSSLAGTSNEQYF. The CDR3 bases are TGTGCCAGCAGTTCCTTAGCGGGAACGTCGAATGAGCAGTACTTC.

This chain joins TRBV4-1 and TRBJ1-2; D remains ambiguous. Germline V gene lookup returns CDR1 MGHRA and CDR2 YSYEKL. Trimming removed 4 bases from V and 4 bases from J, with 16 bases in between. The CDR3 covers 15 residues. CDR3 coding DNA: TGCGCCAGCAGCCCCACTGGACCCCTACGCTATGGCTACACCTTC. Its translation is CASSPTGPLRYGYTF.

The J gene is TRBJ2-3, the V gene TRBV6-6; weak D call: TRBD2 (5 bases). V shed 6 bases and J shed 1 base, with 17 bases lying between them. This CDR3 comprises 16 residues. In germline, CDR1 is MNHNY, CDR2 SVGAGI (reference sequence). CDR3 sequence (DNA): TGTGCCAGCAGGGGAGTAGATGGGGTTGGCACAGATACGCAGTATTTT. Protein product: CASRGVDGVGTDTQYF.

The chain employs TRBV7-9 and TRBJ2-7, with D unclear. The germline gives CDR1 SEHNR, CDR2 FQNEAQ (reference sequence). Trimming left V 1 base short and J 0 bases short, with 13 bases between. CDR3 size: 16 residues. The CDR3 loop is CASSLGIPVSSYEQYF. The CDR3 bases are TGTGCCAGCAGCTTAGGAATCCCGGTTAGCTCCTACGAGCAGTACTTC.

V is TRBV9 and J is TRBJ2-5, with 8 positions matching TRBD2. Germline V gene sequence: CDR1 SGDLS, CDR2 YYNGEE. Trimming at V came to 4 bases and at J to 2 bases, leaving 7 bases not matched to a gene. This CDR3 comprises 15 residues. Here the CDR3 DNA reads TGTGCCAGCAGCATGACGCGGGGGGAACAAGAGACCCAGTACTTC. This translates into CASSMTRGEQETQYF.

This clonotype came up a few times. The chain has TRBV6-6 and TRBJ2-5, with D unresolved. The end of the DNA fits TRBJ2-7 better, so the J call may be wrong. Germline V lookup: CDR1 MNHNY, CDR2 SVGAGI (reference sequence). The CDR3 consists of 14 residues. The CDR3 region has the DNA TGTGCCAGCAGTTACTCGAAGGAACGAGGCGAGCAGTACTTC. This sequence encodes CASSYSKERGEQYF.

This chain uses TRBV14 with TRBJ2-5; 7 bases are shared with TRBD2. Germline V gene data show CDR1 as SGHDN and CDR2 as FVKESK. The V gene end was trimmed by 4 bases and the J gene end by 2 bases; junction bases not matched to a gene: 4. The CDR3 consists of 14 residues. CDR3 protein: CASSRDYRQETQYF. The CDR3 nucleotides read TGTGCCAGCAGCCGGGACTATAGACAAGAGACCCAGTACTTC.